These T cell receptor beta chains were read from a single sample in a study of CD8 T cells in Susac syndrome. TCRdb reprocessed the immunoSEQ multiplex PCR reads with MiXCR, giving one entry per CDR3 protein. Among some 160,000 distinct CDR3 sequences, roughly 95% were seen once, and the ten largest hold roughly 0.16%. Sequences were obtained from CD8+ T cells from PBMCs. These receptors originate from a human donor with multiple sclerosis. CDR3s include the opening cysteine and the closing phenylalanine or tryptophan. D genes are given only for firm matches. The size entry is marked missing in some rows and otherwise reads once, few, many or a size class.

NA | TRBJ2-2 | TRBV3-1 | NA | TGTGCCAGCAGCCAAAAACTTTACACCGGGGAGCTGTTTTTT | CASSQKLYTGELFF
NA | TRBJ2-1 | TRBV28 | NA | TGTGCCAGCACCCCCTGGGTGGGGTGGTCCTACAATGAGCAGTTCTTC | CASTPWVGWSYNEQFF
TRBD1 | TRBJ2-3 | TRBV27 | NA | TGTGCCAGCAGACCCACCATCTACAGGGGAGCGGATACGCAGTATTTT | CASRPTIYRGADTQYF
TRBD2 | TRBJ2-1 | TRBV28 | few | TGTGCCAGCAGTTTAGCGGGAGCTGGGAATGAGCAGTTCTTC | CASSLAGAGNEQFF
NA | TRBJ2-3 | TRBV2 | NA | TGTGCCAGCAGTGAACCCCTAGCTAGCACAGATACGCAGTATTTT | CASSEPLASTDTQYF
NA | TRBJ2-1 | TRBV7-9 | NA | TGTGCCAGCAGCTTTTCGGCGGTCGATGAGCAGTTCTTC | CASSFSAVDEQFF
NA | TRBJ2-1 | TRBV13 | NA | TGTGCCAGCAGCTTATGGGCGGACAATGAGCAGTTCTTC | CASSLWADNEQFF
TRBD2 | TRBJ2-7 | TRBV30 | NA | TGTGCCTGGAGTGTACCAGCGGGATGGTCCTACGAGCAGTACTTC | CAWSVPAGWSYEQYF
NA | TRBJ2-7 | TRBV5-4 | NA | TGTGCCAGCAGCGGGGATGGGGGATCCTACGAGCAGTACTTC | CASSGDGGSYEQYF
NA | TRBJ2-5 | TRBV5-6 | NA | TGTGCCAGCAGGCCGCTTGGTGGAGGGCTGGTGGAGACCCAGTACTTC | CASRPLGGGLVETQYF
NA | TRBJ1-2 | TRBV30 | NA | TGTGCCGGGAGGGGAGGGAGTAACTATGGCTACACCTTC | CAGRGGSNYGYTF
NA | TRBJ1-1 | TRBV7-2 | NA | TGTGCCAGCAGCGCTCTGATTGGCACTGAAGCTTTCTTT | CASSALIGTEAFF
TRBD1 | TRBJ2-1 | TRBV2 | NA | TGTGCCAGCAGTATGGGACAGAATTTTTACAATGAGCAGTTCTTC | CASSMGQNFYNEQFF
NA | TRBJ1-2 | TRBV2 | NA | TGTGCCAGCAGCGAACTTTTAATACAAGCCAACTATGGCTACACCTTC | CASSELLIQANYGYTF
NA | TRBJ1-2 | TRBV7-9 | NA | TGTGCCAGCAGCTCCACAGGGACTTCCAACTATGGCTACACCTTC | CASSSTGTSNYGYTF
NA | TRBJ2-7 | TRBV29-1 | NA | TGCAGCGTTGAAACAGGGCCCTACGAGCAGTACTTC | CSVETGPYEQYF
NA | TRBJ2-7 | TRBV28 | NA | TGTGCCAGCAGTTTCTGGTCCAGTGAGCAGTACTTC | CASSFWSSEQYF
TRBD1 | TRBJ2-7 | TRBV15 | NA | TGTGCCACCAGCAGAGAAGGACAGGCGAATAACTACGAGCAGTACTTC | CATSREGQANNYEQYF
NA | TRBJ2-1 | TRBV27 | NA | TGTGCCACCTCTCTGGTAGGGGCGGTATCCTACAATGAGCAGTTCTTC | CATSLVGAVSYNEQFF
NA | TRBJ1-6 | TRBV7-3 | NA | TGTGCCAGCAGCTTAGAGAGTTATAATTCACCCCTCCACTTT | CASSLESYNSPLHF
NA | TRBJ2-7 | TRBV3-1 | NA | TGTGCCAGCAGCCAAGACTCAGGTGTGCTCGACGAGCAGTACTTC | CASSQDSGVLDEQYF
TRBD1 | TRBJ1-2 | TRBV2 | once | TGTGCCAGCGGCGGGACAGATCTTGGCTACACCTTC | CASGGTDLGYTF
TRBD2 | TRBJ2-1 | TRBV15 | NA | TGTGCCACCAGCAGAGAGTCGGGGGGGCCAATCAATGAGCAGTTCTTC | CATSRESGGPINEQFF
TRBD1 | TRBJ2-3 | TRBV5-4 | NA | TGTGCCAGCAGCGGATCACAGGGGGAGCGCTCAGATACGCAGTATTTT | CASSGSQGERSDTQYF
TRBD1 | TRBJ1-5 | TRBV3-1 | once | TGTGCCAGCAGCCAAGAAGGGGGCTATGATCAGCCCCAGCATTTT | CASSQEGGYDQPQHF
NA | TRBJ2-2 | TRBV25-1 | NA | TGTGCCAGCAGTGAATATGGGTCGTTCACCGGGGAGCTGTTTTTT | CASSEYGSFTGELFF
TRBD1 | TRBJ1-1 | TRBV7-2 | NA | TGTGCCAGCAGCTGGACAGGGGGCAAAGGCACTGAAGCTTTCTTT | CASSWTGGKGTEAFF
TRBD1 | TRBJ2-5 | TRBV3-1 | NA | TGTGCCAGCAGCCAAGACAGGGGGCAGGCGGAGACCCAGTACTTC | CASSQDRGQAETQYF
NA | TRBJ2-2 | TRBV28 | NA | TGTGCCAGCAGACCCCCAGGGATTACCGGGGAGCTGTTTTTT | CASRPPGITGELFF
NA | TRBJ2-7 | TRBV9 | NA | TGTGCCAGCAGCGTAGACGTAGGGGCTCGCGAGCAGTACTTC | CASSVDVGAREQYF
NA | TRBJ2-2 | TRBV3-1 | NA | TGTGCCAGCAGCCCCGCGTCGGAGGCGGTGACCGGGGAGCTGTTTTTT | CASSPASEAVTGELFF
TRBD1 | TRBJ2-7 | TRBV5-1 | NA | TGCGCCAGCAAAACCGGGACAGGGCCTTACTACGAGCAGTACTTC | CASKTGTGPYYEQYF
NA | TRBJ1-1 | TRBV6-1 | NA | TGTGCCAGCAGTATCAGGGCTCAAGGGAGAACCCTGAACACTGAAGCTTTCTTT | CASSIRAQGRTLNTEAFF
NA | TRBJ2-7 | TRBV29-1 | few | TGCAGCGTTGAACAGGGCGACTACGAGCAGTACTTC | CSVEQGDYEQYF
NA | TRBJ2-1 | TRBV20-1 | NA | TGCAGTTTAGGTTTCGGGAATGAGCAGTTCTTC | CSLGFGNEQFF
TRBD1 | TRBJ1-1 | TRBV7-9 | NA | TGTGCCAGCAGGGACAGGTACGCTGAAGCCTTCTTT | CASRDRYAEAFF
NA | TRBJ1-2 | TRBV2 | NA | TGTGCCAGCAGTGAAGAGGCAGGGCCTAACTATGGCTACACCTTC | CASSEEAGPNYGYTF
NA | TRBJ1-3 | TRBV20-1 | NA | TGCAGTGCCCAACAACAGCGTTACTCTGGAAACACCATATATTTT | CSAQQQRYSGNTIYF
NA | TRBJ2-1 | TRBV12-3/TRBV12-4 | NA | TGTGCCAGCAGTGCAGGGGGGGGAGAGCAGTTCTTC | CASSAGGGEQFF
NA | TRBJ1-1 | TRBV20-1 | NA | TGCAGTGCTAGAGAGGTCCTCGAAGCTTTCTTT | CSAREVLEAFF
TRBD2 | TRBJ2-3 | TRBV9 | NA | TGTGCCAGCAGCGTAAAGTCGGGACTAGCGGGAACTAGCACAGATACGCAGTATTTT | CASSVKSGLAGTSTDTQYF
NA | TRBJ2-7 | TRBV5-1 | NA | TGCGCCAGCAGCTTAATGCCCCCCTCCGAGCAGTACTTC | CASSLMPPSEQYF
NA | TRBJ1-1 | TRBV12-3/TRBV12-4 | NA | TGTGCCAGCACGTACGTGAAGGGGGGGACTGAAGCTTTCTTT | CASTYVKGGTEAFF
TRBD1 | TRBJ1-1 | TRBV29-1 | NA | TGCAGCGGCCGACCGGGACAGGGTTGGGCTGAAGCTTTCTTT | CSGRPGQGWAEAFF
NA | TRBJ1-5 | TRBV20-1 | NA | TGCAGTGCTAAGGACCAACAGGGCCGCCATCAGCCCCAGCATTTT | CSAKDQQGRHQPQHF
TRBD2 | TRBJ2-7 | TRBV4-2 | once | TGTGCCAGCAGCCAAGACGGGGGAGGGACCGAGCAGTACTTC | CASSQDGGGTEQYF
NA | TRBJ2-7 | TRBV2 | NA | TGTGCCAGCAGGCAAATGAACCCCTACGAGCAGTACTTC | CASRQMNPYEQYF
TRBD2 | TRBJ2-5 | TRBV20-1 | NA | TGCAGTGCTGTGGAGCGGGAGGGCCGTATGGGTGAGACCCAGTACTTC | CSAVEREGRMGETQYF
TRBD1 | TRBJ1-1 | TRBV14 | once | TGTGCCAGCAGCCAAGCGACAGGGTTGATCCCTGAAGCTTTCTTT | CASSQATGLIPEAFF
NA | TRBJ1-1 | TRBV7-9 | NA | TGTGCCAGCAGCTTCGTCAGGGTGGGAACTGAAGCTTTCTTT | CASSFVRVGTEAFF
TRBD2 | TRBJ2-7 | TRBV29-1 | NA | TGCAGCGCCGGCCGCGGGGGAGAGCAGTACTTC | CSAGRGGEQYF
TRBD2 | TRBJ2-3 | TRBV28 | NA | TGTGCCAGCAGTTTATTACACGGGAGGGTTACAGATACGCAGTATTTT | CASSLLHGRVTDTQYF
NA | TRBJ2-5 | TRBV29-1 | NA | TGCAGCGTTCTCCTCTCTCAAGAGACCCAGTACTTC | CSVLLSQETQYF
TRBD2 | TRBJ2-1 | TRBV6-6 | NA | TGTGCCAGCAGTTACGGTGGGAGGGACAATGAGCAGTTCTTC | CASSYGGRDNEQFF
TRBD1 | TRBJ1-1 | TRBV20-1 | once | TGCAGTGCGAGGGACAGGGGACAACAATTGAACACTGAAGCTTTCTTT | CSARDRGQQLNTEAFF